The clone carrying this TCR beta chain showed up just a few times. Its antigen is currently unknown. One end of the junction is discordant with germline, which a read error may explain. The CDR3 consists of 17 residues. Germline values: CDR1 ENHRY, CDR2 SYGVKD. The record originates from a study of cytomegalovirus exposure and HLA in healthy donors. Study-wide background: HLA-typed donors were the source of approximately 88 million unique TCRs held in an early data release. In terms of ancestry, the Caucasian-associated cluster contained around 79% of the approximately 430 genotyped donors. Findings of the study overall: Across all donors, roughly uniform sequencing depth was an assumption of the presence/absence analyses.

PCR involved 60 Vbeta and 13 Jbeta primers. In the original workflow: Unique TCR beta chains totaled roughly 80 million in a later count, with 8.5 million to 12 million of them shared. The repertoire was sequenced with immunoSEQ multiplex PCR; TCRdb's copy has only in-frame clones and lacks some. V, J and clone size are those of that table, while D and trimming were read from the DNA. The sample shows about 190,000 clones, roughly 81% of them seen only once. The clonotype originates from a woman aged 25 to 39 in good health and CMV-seropositive. Sequences were obtained from PBMCs. The genes are TRBV10-3 and TRBJ1-1, with 8 bases matching TRBD1. The CDR3 coding sequence is TGTGCCATTAGTGGAAGAACGGACAGGGAAAAGAACACTGAAGCTTTCTTT. This encodes CAISGRTDREKNTEAFF.